The 31 T cell receptor beta chains in this list originate from one sample, sequenced in a study of blood T cells in healthy people across ages. The authors ran a second PCR of about 6 to 11 cycles using a sample-barcoded 5' primer and a J-beta primer mix. TCRdb recomputed calls from the 5' RACE reads with MiXCR, one row per CDR3 protein. The sample records roughly 730,000 distinct CDR3 sequences, roughly 50% being singletons. Source material: blood. These receptor sequences come from a man between 40 and 49 years old in good health.

The chain couples TRBV10-3 to TRBJ2-7; 10 bases match TRBD1. The J call could be wrong; TRBJ2-5 is a better fit for the DNA end. The CDR3 is 13 amino acids. The germline gives CDR1 ENHRY, CDR2 SYGVKD. The DNA for the CDR3 is TGTGCCATCAGAGGGACAGGGGACGAGACCCAGTACTTC. This translates into CAIRGTGDETQYF.

The chain uses TRBV28 and TRBJ2-7; TRBD1 matches 8 bases. The germline CDR1 and CDR2 sequences are MDHEN and SYDVKM. The CDR3 spans 15 residues. V dropped 4 bases and J dropped 5; count of bases not matched to a gene: 10. This CDR3 reads CASSYQRTGSDEQYF. DNA for the CDR3: TGTGCCAGCAGTTATCAACGGACAGGGTCGGACGAGCAGTACTTC.

This clonotype was recorded a few times. The chain uses TRBV12-3 or TRBV12-4 and TRBJ2-4; TRBD2 matches 11 bases. The CDR3 is 15 amino acids. J was trimmed by 13 bases and V by 5 bases; bases with no gene match: 13. Here the CDR3 reads CASSLLAGGSREQYF. The CDR3 coding sequence is TGTGCCAGCAGTCTGTTAGCGGGAGGGAGTCGGGAGCAGTACTTC.

The gene calls are TRBV10-3 and TRBJ2-7, with 7 bases matching TRBD2. V gave up 9 bases and J gave up 1 base; unmatched junction bases: 12. The CDR3 consists of 15 residues. Germline V gives CDR1 ENHRY, CDR2 SYGVKD. CDR3 coding DNA: TGTGCCATAAGGCGTGGGCTAGCGGAATCCTACGAGCAGTACTTC. Its protein is CAIRRGLAESYEQYF.

This chain uses TRBV4-2 with TRBJ1-5; D is undetermined. CDR1 LGHNA and CDR2 YNFKEQ come from the germline V gene. This CDR3 contains 15 residues. The ends were cut back, 0 bases at V and 5 bases at J, with 11 bases in the middle. In DNA form, the CDR3 reads TGTGCCAGCAGCCAAGATCCGTCCGGTGATCAGCCCCAGCATTTT. Encoded protein: CASSQDPSGDQPQHF.

The V and J genes are TRBV28 and TRBJ2-3; D unresolved. Trimming removed 6 bases at V and 3 bases at J, with 16 bases between. Germline V lookup: CDR1 MDHEN, CDR2 SYDVKM. CDR3 size: 15 residues. The CDR3 reads CASSFPVGMTDTQYF. CDR3 bases: TGTGCCAGCAGCTTCCCGGTGGGGATGACAGATACGCAGTATTTT.

J is TRBJ2-7 and V is TRBV29-1, with D perhaps matching TRBD1 (6 bases). The CDR3 contains 13 residues. The ends were cut back, 7 bases at V and 0 bases at J, with 13 bases in the middle. The germline V gene has CDR1 SQVTM and CDR2 ANQGSEA. The CDR3 DNA sequence: TGCAGCGCCGTACAGGGAGCCTCCTACGAGCAGTACTTC. It specifies CSAVQGASYEQYF.

This clonotype was counted once. Relative to the germline gene, one junction end is altered; a read error may explain this. The V gene is TRBV7-2, the J gene TRBJ2-5, with TRBD2 matching 13 bases. Per germline, CDR1 SGHTA and CDR2 FQGNSA. CDR3 length: 16 residues. This chain's CDR3 is CAGSRETSGRRETQYF. CDR3 in DNA: TGTGCCGGCAGCCGAGAGACTAGCGGGAGGCGGGAGACCCAGTACTTC.

This clonotype has a handful of counts. V is TRBV6-1 and J is TRBJ2-3, with D maybe TRBD2 (6 bases). The CDR3 consists of 14 residues. The germline gives CDR1 MNHNS, CDR2 SASEGT. V dropped 5 bases and J dropped 7 bases, with 16 bases sitting between them. CDR3 nucleotides: TGTGCCAGCAGTTGGTCGGGGGTTGATAATACGCAGTATTTT. This codes for CASSWSGVDNTQYF.

The DNA of the CDR3 is TGTGCCAGCAGCCGACCAGGGCTGAATTCACCCCTCCACTTT. It encodes CASSRPGLNSPLHF. The rearrangement links TRBV7-2 to TRBJ1-6, with D possibly TRBD1 on 5 matching bases. CDR1 is SGHTA and CDR2 is FQGNSA in the germline V gene. V was trimmed by 5 bases and J by 7 bases, leaving 12 bases between them. There are 14 residues in the CDR3.

The chain combines TRBV24-1 with TRBJ2-7; weak D call: TRBD2 (6 bases). Trimming stripped 5 bases from V and 6 bases from J, with 16 bases between. The CDR3 runs to 14 residues. Germline V gene lookup returns CDR1 KGHDR and CDR2 SFDVKD. The CDR3 loop reads CATSAGGKVPEQYF. DNA of the CDR3: TGTGCCACCAGTGCCGGCGGGAAAGTCCCCGAGCAGTACTTC.

The rearrangement uses TRBV10-3 and TRBJ2-1; D is possibly TRBD1 (5 bases). This CDR3 is built from 17 residues. Germline CDR1 ENHRY, CDR2 SYGVKD. V was clipped by 0 bases and J by 0 bases, with 12 bases between them. CDR3 nucleotides: TGTGCCATCAGTGAGTCGACGAGTAGGGGCTCCTACAATGAGCAGTTCTTC. Protein product: CAISESTSRGSYNEQFF.

This chain uses TRBV24-1 with TRBJ2-5; tentative D call: TRBD2 (5 bases). V was clipped by 4 bases and J by 5 bases, with 7 bases between them. Germline-derived CDR1 and CDR2 are KGHDR and SFDVKD. The CDR3 is made up of 12 amino acids. The CDR3 DNA follows: TGTGCCACCAGTGACCGCGGGGAGACCCAGTACTTC. Encoded protein: CATSDRGETQYF.

This clonotype was seen more than once but under ten times. V is TRBV7-9 and J is TRBJ2-7, with 9 bases matching TRBD2. V shed 5 bases, J shed 0 bases, and the junction held 11 bases outside the gene matches. The germline gives CDR1 SEHNR, CDR2 FQNEAQ (reference sequence). The CDR3 is made up of 17 amino acids. CDR3 bases: TGTGCCAGCAGCCTCATTGGAGCGGGAGGAGACTCCTACGAGCAGTACTTC. This gives the protein CASSLIGAGGDSYEQYF.

The chain has TRBV12-3 or TRBV12-4 and TRBJ2-7, with 10 bases fitting TRBD2. The DNA matches TRBJ2-5 better at its end, which makes the J call doubtful. The CDR3 runs 14 residues. As DNA, the CDR3 is TGTGCCAGCAGCAGAGCGGGGGGGGTTGAGACCCAGTACTTC. This sequence encodes CASSRAGGVETQYF.

The J gene is TRBJ2-7, the V gene TRBV11-2; TRBD1 matches at 9 bases. Germline V gene sequence: CDR1 SGHAT, CDR2 FQNNGV. V lost 5 bases and J lost 5; bases outside the gene matches: 13. The CDR3 totals 16 residues. CDR3 in amino acids: CASSVTGGFVFNEQYF. The CDR3 DNA follows: TGTGCCAGCAGCGTCACAGGGGGCTTTGTATTCAACGAGCAGTACTTC.

This clonotype has a handful of counts. V gene TRBV12-3 or TRBV12-4 combines with J gene TRBJ2-5, with 7 bases fitting TRBD1. Trimming removed 1 base from V and 2 bases from J; junction bases left unmatched: 4. The CDR3 runs 15 residues. In nucleotides, the CDR3 is TGTGCCAGCAGTTTAGGACCAGGGGGTCAAGAGACCCAGTACTTC. As protein: CASSLGPGGQETQYF.

The chain combines TRBV28 with TRBJ2-2; D unclear. There are 13 residues in the CDR3. Per the germline V gene, CDR1 is MDHEN and CDR2 is SYDVKM. The V end lost 6 bases, the J end lost 6 bases, and 11 bases lay between the germline ends. CDR3 nucleotides: TGTGCCAGCAGATCGGCATCGGCCGGGGAGCTGTTTTTT. This sequence encodes CASRSASAGELFF.

As concerns this clonotype: At one end the junction does not follow the germline gene, possibly because of a read error. The chain joins TRBV20-1 to TRBJ2-7; TRBD2 matches 7 bases. Per germline, CDR1 DFQATT and CDR2 SNEGSKA (reference sequence). The CDR3 sequence is 14 residues long. The CDR3 DNA is TGCATAGGTACGGGTGCGGGAGTGGCCTACGAGCGGTACTTC. It translates to CIGTGAGVAYERYF.

The V gene is TRBV29-1, the J gene TRBJ2-3; the D gene is possibly TRBD1 (6 bases). CDR3 length: 10 residues. Germline V gives CDR1 SQVTM, CDR2 ANQGSEA. Trimming cost V 8 bases and J 10 bases, with 13 bases left between them. Written as DNA, the CDR3 is TGCAGCTACCGGGACATCGCGCAGTATTTT. Translating gives CSYRDIAQYF.

This clonotype was counted between two and nine times. The V call is TRBV12-5, the J call TRBJ2-5; D unresolved. Germline CDR1 is LGHNT and CDR2 is FRNRAP. CDR3 length: 12 residues. Trimming removed 4 bases from V and 4 bases from J, with 7 bases in between. CDR3 DNA: TGTGCTAGTGGTTCCCTAGGAGAGACCCAGTACTTC. Protein: CASGSLGETQYF.

Notes on this clonotype: A junction end diverges from the germline sequence, so it may reflect a read error. The V and J genes are TRBV28 and TRBJ2-5; 9 bases are a match to TRBD1. The J call is doubtful: the DNA matches TRBJ2-7 better. This CDR3 has 14 residues. The germline gives CDR1 MDHEN, CDR2 SYDVKM. The CDR3 region is CACSPQGASYEQYF. The CDR3 nucleotides are TGTGCCTGCAGTCCACAGGGGGCCTCCTACGAGCAGTACTTC.

The V gene is TRBV7-2, the J gene TRBJ2-3, with D maybe TRBD1 (5 bases). CDR1 is SGHTA and CDR2 is FQGNSA in the germline V gene. V lost 2 bases, J lost 3 bases, and 12 bases lay in between. The CDR3 runs 15 residues. The CDR3 sequence: CASSLWGARTDTQYF. The CDR3 nucleotides read TGTGCCAGCAGCTTATGGGGCGCGAGGACAGATACGCAGTATTTT. The entire variable domain, with the rest obtained from reference TRBV7-2 and TRBJ2-3, is as follows: GAGVSQSPSNKVTEKGKDVELRCDPISGHTALYWYRQSLGQGLEFLIYFQGNSAPDKSGLPSDRFSAERTGGSVSTLTIQRTQQEDSAVYLCASSLWGARTDTQYFGPGTRLTVL.

The rearrangement uses TRBV10-3 and TRBJ2-5, with 10 bases fitting TRBD2. The CDR3 sequence is 15 residues long. Germline assignment: CDR1 ENHRY and CDR2 SYGVKD. Losses at the gene ends were 2 bases for V and 9 bases for J; bases not matched to a gene: 9. The CDR3 region is CAISEGPGLAVAQYF. The CDR3 DNA reads as TGTGCCATCAGTGAGGGACCAGGACTAGCGGTAGCCCAGTACTTC.

This clonotype occurred a few times. V usage is TRBV28 and J usage is TRBJ2-1; 10 positions agree with TRBD2. Germline values: CDR1 MDHEN, CDR2 SYDVKM. This CDR3 is 14 amino acids long. V gave up 8 bases and J gave up 8 bases; unmatched junction bases: 9. The CDR3 spells CASAELAGRDEQFF. CDR3 nucleotides: TGTGCCAGCGCCGAACTAGCGGGAAGGGATGAGCAGTTCTTC.

The J gene is TRBJ2-1, the V gene TRBV4-3, with TRBD2 identical over 10 bases. CDR1 and CDR2 from the germline V gene are LGHNA and YSLEER. The CDR3 covers 15 residues. The V gene end was trimmed by 5 bases and the J gene end by 3 bases; junction bases not matched to a gene: 4. In DNA, the CDR3 is TGCGCCAGCAGCGAAGCGGGGGGGCGCTACAATGAGCAGTTCTTC. It translates to CASSEAGGRYNEQFF.

As regards this clonotype: Germline and junction disagree at one end, which may indicate a read error. J is TRBJ2-4 and V is TRBV5-1, with TRBD1 as a possible D gene (5 bases). The last part of the DNA fits TRBJ2-5 better; the J call may be wrong. The CDR3 loop spans 14 amino acids. Germline CDR1 and CDR2: SGHRS and YFSETQ. The CDR3 DNA reads as TGCGCCAGCAGCCATGACAGAAACCAGGAGACCCAGTACTTC. Residues: CASSHDRNQETQYF.

Concerning this clonotype itself: Germline and junction disagree at one end, which may indicate a read error. This sequence joins TRBV12-3 or TRBV12-4 and TRBJ2-1, with D perhaps matching TRBD2 (5 bases). CDR3 length equals 15 residues. The DNA for the CDR3 is TGTGCCAGCAGTTTACCGGGGTCCCCCTACAGTGAGCAGTTCTTC. It codes for CASSLPGSPYSEQFF.

This chain links TRBV7-2 with TRBJ1-2; D is possibly TRBD1 (5 bases). V was cut by 5 bases and J by 6 bases, with 7 bases left in between. CDR1 is SGHTA and CDR2 is FQGNSA in the germline V gene. This CDR3 spans 11 amino acids. CDR3 DNA sequence: TGTGCCAGCAGCCCCAGGGATGGCTACACCTTC. This codes for CASSPRDGYTF.

The genes are TRBV7-3 and TRBJ2-1, with 8 bases aligning to TRBD2. Trimming removed 2 bases from V and 11 bases from J; junction bases left unmatched: 5. CDR3 length equals 13 residues. Germline CDR1 is SGHTA and CDR2 is FQGTGA. This chain's CDR3 is CASSLSASGQQFF. Here the CDR3 DNA reads TGTGCCAGCAGCTTATCGGCTAGCGGGCAGCAGTTCTTC. Supplemented by reference TRBV7-3 and TRBJ2-1, the full variable domain reads GAGVSQTPSNKVTEKGKYVELRCDPISGHTALYWYRQSLGQGPEFLIYFQGTGAADDSGLPNDRFFAVRPEGSVSTLKIQRTERGDSAVYLCASSLSASGQQFFGPGTRLTVL.

Only a few counts were recorded for this clonotype. The V call is TRBV28, the J call TRBJ2-7; TRBD2 aligns across 8 bases. Germline-derived CDR1 and CDR2 are MDHEN and SYDVKM. CDR3 length equals 17 residues. V shed 2 bases and J 0 bases; nucleotides not matched to a gene: 9. CDR3 sequence reads: CASSLPPPAGASYEQYF. CDR3 nucleotides: TGTGCCAGCAGTTTACCTCCCCCAGCGGGGGCCTCCTACGAGCAGTACTTC.